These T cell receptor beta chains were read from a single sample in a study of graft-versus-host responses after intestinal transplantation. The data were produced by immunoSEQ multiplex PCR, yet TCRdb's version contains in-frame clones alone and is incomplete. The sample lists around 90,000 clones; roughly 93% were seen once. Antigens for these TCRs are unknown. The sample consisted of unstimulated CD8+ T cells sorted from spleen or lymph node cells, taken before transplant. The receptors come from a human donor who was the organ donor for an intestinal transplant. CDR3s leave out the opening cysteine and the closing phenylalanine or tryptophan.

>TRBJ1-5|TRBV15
ATSISGIQGQRNQPQH
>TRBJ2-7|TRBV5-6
ASTQGVTYEQY
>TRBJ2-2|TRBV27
ASSLWAGGPDGELF
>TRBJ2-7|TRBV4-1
ASSQGGGTNEQY
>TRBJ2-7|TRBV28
ASSLPTWEGVSYEQY
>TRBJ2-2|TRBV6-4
ASSDTPYGPSANTGELF
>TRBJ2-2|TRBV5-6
ASSLVLSPGELF
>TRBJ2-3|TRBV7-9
ASSFLATSTDTQY
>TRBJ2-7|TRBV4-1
ASSPRDRGPWALGESYEQY
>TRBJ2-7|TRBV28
ASMTGEGGRAGEQY
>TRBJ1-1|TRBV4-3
ASSQKGQGALNTEAF
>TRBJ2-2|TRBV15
ATSRGQGRYTGELF
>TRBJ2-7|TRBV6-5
ASSLGLVEQY
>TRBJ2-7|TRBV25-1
ASSEAGQGYEQY
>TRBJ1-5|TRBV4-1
ASSQIRNQPQH
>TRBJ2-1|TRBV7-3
ASSKTGTGVGNEQF
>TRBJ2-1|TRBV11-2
ASSLLQRGRNEQF
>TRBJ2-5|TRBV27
ASRDWETQY
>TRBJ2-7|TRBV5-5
ASSWGTGYEQY
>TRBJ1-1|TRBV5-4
ASSSGGGPTEAF
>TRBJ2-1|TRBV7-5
ARRVRGQASGRGNEQF
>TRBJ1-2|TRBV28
ASSPAQGLFGYT
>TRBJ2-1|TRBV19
ASTGLAGQNEQF
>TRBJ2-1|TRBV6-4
ASSEDGTHYNEQF
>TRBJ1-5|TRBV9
ASGFGGNQPQH
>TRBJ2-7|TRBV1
TSSRQGGYEQY
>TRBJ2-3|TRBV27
ASSDRGADTQY
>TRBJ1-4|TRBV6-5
ASSPQAIGEKLF
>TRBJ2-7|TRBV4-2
ASSPRGTYYEQY
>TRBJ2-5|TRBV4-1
ASSQVPAGVATQY
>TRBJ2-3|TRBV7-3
ASSPPFADTQY
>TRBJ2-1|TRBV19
ASSQSGFNEQF
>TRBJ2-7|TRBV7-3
ASSLDRGYEQY
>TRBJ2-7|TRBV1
TSIPGGGSSYEQY
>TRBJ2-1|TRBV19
AAGQPWANNEQF
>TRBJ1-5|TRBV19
ASSFLRGGQPQH
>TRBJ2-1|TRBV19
ASSTELAGEDNEQF
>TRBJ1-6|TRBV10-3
AIRGQPYNSPLH
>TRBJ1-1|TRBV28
ASSVYGSEGTEAF
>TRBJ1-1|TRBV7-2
ASSWGTGMNTEAF
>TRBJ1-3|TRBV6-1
ASSGKKRTGNTIY
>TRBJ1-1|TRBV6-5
ASSSGTGTLNTEAF
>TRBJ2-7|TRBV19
ASSIAASPGGYEQY
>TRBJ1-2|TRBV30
AWRWGPTGYT
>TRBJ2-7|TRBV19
ASSISGSSYEQY
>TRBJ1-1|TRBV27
ASALRNALNTEAF
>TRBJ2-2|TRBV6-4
ASSDSEVTGELF
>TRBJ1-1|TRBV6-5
ASIQGWGKNTEAF
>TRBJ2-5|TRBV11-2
ASSDHAETQY
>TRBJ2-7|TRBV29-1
SVERAYEQY
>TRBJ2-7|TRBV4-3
ASSQDLTSGSYEQY
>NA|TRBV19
ASSPREPLEQY
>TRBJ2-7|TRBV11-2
ASGDRASLPY
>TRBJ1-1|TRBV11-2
ASSSPGTGQTEAF
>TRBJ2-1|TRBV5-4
ASSLDLDEQF